The clone carrying this T cell receptor beta chain was picked up a small number of times. Different DNA sequences within this sample yield the same CDR3. Trimming at V came to 1 base and at J to 5 bases, leaving 5 bases not matched to a gene. This CDR3 spans 14 amino acids. Germline-derived CDR1 and CDR2 are SGHRS and YFSETQ. This table comes from immunoSEQ multiplex PCR, and its TCRdb copy is limited to in-frame clones, with some not included. Among under 170,000 clones, roughly 87% were seen once, and the ten largest hold about 4%. The data were taken from a study of blood T cell repertoires in COVID-19. Looking at the study overall: Spain, Italy and the United States supplied samples that represented acute and convalescent COVID-19. T cells, B-cell-depleted T cells, or PBMCs provided the cDNA or gDNA that served as material.

What was sequenced was peripheral blood. The clonotype comes from a woman in her sixties with active or convalescent COVID-19. The V and J genes are TRBV5-1 and TRBJ1-1, with 7 bases identical to TRBD1. The CDR3 here is CASSLNRGGTEAFF. CDR3 nucleotides: TGCGCCAGCAGCTTGAACAGGGGTGGGACTGAAGCTTTCTTT. The full variable domain, rest sourced from reference TRBV5-1 and TRBJ1-1, is KAGVTQTPRYLIKTRGQQVTLSCSPISGHRSVSWYQQTPGQGLQFLFEYFSETQRNKGNFPGRFSGRQFSNSRSEMNVSTLELGDSALYLCASSLNRGGTEAFFGQGTRLTVV.